This T cell receptor beta chain was sequenced in a study of T-cell memory formation after mild COVID-19. For the study at large: Clustering of TCRs was largely donor specific.

In the case of this clonotype: Its antigen is currently unknown.

Germline trimming cut 2 bases from V and 3 bases from J; bases unmatched to any gene: 2. CDR1 and CDR2 (germline): MNHNY, SVGAGI (reference sequence). The CDR3 spans 16 residues. Overall study findings and caveats: Some SARS-CoV-2-responding clones were already detected in memory before infection. CD4+ contracting clones lay mainly in CM and EM, CD8+ ones in EMRA. For second-wave clones that peaked at day 37, SARS-CoV-2 specificity went unverified.

TCRdb re-derived calls from the 5' RACE reads in MiXCR, one entry per CDR3 protein. The sample carries about 350,000 distinct CDR3 sequences, 25% to 30% recorded once. The rearrangement links TRBV6-6 to TRBJ1-5; 12 bases agree with TRBD1. The sample consisted of PBMCs or a T cell subset sorted from them (not recorded which). This TCR was sampled from an adult woman who had mild COVID-19 (a few samples of this study predate the infection). Cell type and time point are not known. The CDR3 DNA reads TGTGCCAGCAGTTACCCGGGACAGGGGGCCAATCAGCCCCAGCATTTT. Translating gives CASSYPGQGANQPQHF.